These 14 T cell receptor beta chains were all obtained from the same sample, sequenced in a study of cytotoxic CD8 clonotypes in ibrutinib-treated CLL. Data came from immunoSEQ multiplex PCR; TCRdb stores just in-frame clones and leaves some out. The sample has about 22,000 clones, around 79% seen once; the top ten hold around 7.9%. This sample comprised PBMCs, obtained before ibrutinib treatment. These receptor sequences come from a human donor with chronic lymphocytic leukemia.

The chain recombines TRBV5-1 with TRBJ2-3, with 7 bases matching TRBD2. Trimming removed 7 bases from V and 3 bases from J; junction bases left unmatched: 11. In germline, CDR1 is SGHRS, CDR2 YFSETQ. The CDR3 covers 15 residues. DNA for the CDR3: TGCGCCAGCCGCCGGCTTGGGGGGGATACAGATACGCAGTATTTT. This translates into CASRRLGGDTDTQYF.

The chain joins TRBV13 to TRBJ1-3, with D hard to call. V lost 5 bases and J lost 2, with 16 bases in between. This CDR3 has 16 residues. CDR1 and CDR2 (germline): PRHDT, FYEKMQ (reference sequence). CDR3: CASSRTAGFTGNTIYF. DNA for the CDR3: TGTGCCAGCAGCCGAACTGCGGGGTTCACTGGAAACACCATATATTTT.

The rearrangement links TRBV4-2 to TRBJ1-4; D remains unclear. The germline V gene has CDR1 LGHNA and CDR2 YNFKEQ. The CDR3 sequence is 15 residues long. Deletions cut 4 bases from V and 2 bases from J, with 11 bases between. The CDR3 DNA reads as TGTGCCAGCAGCCCGTCCGAGCAGACTAATGAAAAACTGTTTTTT. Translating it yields CASSPSEQTNEKLFF.

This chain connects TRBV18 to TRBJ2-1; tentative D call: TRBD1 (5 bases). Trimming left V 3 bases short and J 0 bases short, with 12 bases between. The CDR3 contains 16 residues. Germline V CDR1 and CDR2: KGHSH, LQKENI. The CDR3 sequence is CASSPFPGNSYNEQFF. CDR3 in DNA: TGTGCCAGCTCACCCTTCCCAGGGAACTCCTACAATGAGCAGTTCTTC.

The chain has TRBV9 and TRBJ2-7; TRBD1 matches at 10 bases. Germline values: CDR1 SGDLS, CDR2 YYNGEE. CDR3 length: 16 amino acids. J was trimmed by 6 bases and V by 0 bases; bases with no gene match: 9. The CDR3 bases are TGTGCCAGCAGCGTAGCTCCCCGACAGGGGGCTGGCGAGCAGTACTTC. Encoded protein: CASSVAPRQGAGEQYF.

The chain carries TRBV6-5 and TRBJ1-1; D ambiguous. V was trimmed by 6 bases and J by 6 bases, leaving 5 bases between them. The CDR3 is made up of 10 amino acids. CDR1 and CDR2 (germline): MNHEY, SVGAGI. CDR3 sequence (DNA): TGTGCCAGCAGCCCCCCTGAAGCTTTCTTT. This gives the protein CASSPPEAFF.

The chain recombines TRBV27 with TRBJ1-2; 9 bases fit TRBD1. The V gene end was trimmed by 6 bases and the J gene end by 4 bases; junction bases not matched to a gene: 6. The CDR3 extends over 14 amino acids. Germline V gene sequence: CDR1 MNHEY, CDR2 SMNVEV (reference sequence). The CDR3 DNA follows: TGTGCCAGCAGGGGACAGGGTACCGTCTATGGCTACACCTTC. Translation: CASRGQGTVYGYTF.

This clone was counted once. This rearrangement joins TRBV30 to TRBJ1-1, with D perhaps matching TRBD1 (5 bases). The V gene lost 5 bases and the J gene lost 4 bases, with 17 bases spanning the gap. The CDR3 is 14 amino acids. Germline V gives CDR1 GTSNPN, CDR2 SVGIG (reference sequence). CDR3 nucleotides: TGTGCCTGGGGACGGGATCCCGGGGGCACTGAAGCTTTCTTT. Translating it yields CAWGRDPGGTEAFF.

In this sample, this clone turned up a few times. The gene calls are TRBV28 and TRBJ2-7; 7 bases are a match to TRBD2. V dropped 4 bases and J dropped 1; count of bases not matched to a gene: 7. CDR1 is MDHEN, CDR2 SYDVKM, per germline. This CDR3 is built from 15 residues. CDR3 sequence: CASSSSGAQSYEQYF. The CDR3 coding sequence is TGTGCCAGCAGTTCGAGCGGGGCGCAATCCTACGAGCAGTACTTC.

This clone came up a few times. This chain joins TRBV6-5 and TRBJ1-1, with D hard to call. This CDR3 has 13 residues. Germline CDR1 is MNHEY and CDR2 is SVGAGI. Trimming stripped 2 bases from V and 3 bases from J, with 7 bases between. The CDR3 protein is CASSYEVDTEAFF. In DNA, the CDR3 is TGTGCCAGCAGTTACGAAGTAGACACTGAAGCTTTCTTT.

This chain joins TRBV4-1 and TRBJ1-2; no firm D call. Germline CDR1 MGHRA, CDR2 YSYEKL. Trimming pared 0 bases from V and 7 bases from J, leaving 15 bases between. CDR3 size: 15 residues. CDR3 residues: CASSQDYPGPGGYTF. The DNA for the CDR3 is TGCGCCAGCAGCCAAGATTACCCAGGTCCTGGTGGCTACACCTTC.

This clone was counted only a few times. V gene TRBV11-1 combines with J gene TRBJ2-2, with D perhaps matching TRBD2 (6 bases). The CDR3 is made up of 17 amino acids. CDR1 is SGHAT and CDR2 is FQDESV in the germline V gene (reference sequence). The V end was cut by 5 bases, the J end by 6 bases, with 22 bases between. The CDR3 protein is CASSLRRWGEFAGELFF. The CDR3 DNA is TGTGCCAGCAGCCTCCGTAGGTGGGGGGAGTTCGCCGGGGAGCTGTTTTTT.

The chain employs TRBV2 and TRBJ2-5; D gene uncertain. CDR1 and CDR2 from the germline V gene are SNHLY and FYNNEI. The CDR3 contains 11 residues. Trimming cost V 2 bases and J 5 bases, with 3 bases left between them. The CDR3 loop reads CASSEMETQYF. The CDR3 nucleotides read TGTGCCAGCAGTGAAATGGAGACCCAGTACTTC.

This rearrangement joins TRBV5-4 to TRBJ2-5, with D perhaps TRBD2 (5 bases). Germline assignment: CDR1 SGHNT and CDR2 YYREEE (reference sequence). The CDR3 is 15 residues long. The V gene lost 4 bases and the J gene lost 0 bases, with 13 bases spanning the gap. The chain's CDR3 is CASSLRAQYQETQYF. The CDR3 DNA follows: TGTGCCAGCAGCCTGAGGGCCCAGTACCAAGAGACCCAGTACTTC. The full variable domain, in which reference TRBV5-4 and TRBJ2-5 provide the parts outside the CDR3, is ETGVTQSPTHLIKTRGQQVTLRCSSQSGHNTVSWYQQALGQGPQFIFQYYREEENGRGNFPPRFSGLQFPNYSSELNVNALELDDSALYLCASSLRAQYQETQYFGPGTRLLVL.